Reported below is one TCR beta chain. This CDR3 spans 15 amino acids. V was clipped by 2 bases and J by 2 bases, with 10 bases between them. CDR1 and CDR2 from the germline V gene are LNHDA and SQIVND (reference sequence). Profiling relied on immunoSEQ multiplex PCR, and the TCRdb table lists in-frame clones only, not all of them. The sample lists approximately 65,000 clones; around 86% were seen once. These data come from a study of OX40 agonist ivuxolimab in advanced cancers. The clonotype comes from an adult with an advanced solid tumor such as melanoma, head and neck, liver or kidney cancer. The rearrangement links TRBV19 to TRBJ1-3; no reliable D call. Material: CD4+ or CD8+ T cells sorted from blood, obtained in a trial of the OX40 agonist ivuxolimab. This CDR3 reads CASSIKQVAGNTIYF. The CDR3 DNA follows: TGTGCCAGTAGTATAAAGCAGGTGGCTGGAAACACCATATATTTT.